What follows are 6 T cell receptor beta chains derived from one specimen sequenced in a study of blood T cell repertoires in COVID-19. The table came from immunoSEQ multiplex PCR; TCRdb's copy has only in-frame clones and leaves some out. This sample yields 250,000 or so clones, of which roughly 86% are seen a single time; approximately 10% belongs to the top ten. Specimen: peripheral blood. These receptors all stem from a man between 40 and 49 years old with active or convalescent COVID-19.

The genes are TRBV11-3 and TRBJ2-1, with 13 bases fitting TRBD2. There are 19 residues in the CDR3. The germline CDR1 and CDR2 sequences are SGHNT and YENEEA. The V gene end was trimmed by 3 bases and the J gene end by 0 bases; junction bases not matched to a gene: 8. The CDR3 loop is CASSFKGLAGAGSYNEQFF. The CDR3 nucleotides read TGTGCCAGCAGCTTCAAAGGACTAGCGGGAGCGGGCTCCTACAATGAGCAGTTCTTC.

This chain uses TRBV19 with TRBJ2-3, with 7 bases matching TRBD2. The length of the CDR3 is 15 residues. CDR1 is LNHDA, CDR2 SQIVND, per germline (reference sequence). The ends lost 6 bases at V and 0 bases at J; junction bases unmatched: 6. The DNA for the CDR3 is TGTGCCAGTAGGCTTGCGGGGGAAAGCACAGATACGCAGTATTTT. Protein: CASRLAGESTDTQYF. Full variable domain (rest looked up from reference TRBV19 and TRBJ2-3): DGGITQSPKYLFRKEGQNVTLSCEQNLNHDAMYWYRQDPGQGLRLIYYSQIVNDFQKGDIAEGYSVSREKKESFPLTVTSAQKNPTAFYLCASRLAGESTDTQYFGPGTRLTVL.

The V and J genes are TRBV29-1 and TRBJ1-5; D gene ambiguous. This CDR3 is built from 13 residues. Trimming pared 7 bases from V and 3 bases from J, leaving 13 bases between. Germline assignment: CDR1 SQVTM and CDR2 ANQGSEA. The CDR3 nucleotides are TGCAGCGCCCCGACGAGGGCCAATCAGCCCCAGCATTTT. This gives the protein CSAPTRANQPQHF.

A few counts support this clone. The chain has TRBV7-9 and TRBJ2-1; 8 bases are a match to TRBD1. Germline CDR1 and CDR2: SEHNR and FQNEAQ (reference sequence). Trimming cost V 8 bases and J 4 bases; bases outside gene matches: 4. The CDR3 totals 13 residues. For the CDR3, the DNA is TGTGCCAGCGGACAGGGTTCATACAATGAGCAGTTCTTC. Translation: CASGQGSYNEQFF.

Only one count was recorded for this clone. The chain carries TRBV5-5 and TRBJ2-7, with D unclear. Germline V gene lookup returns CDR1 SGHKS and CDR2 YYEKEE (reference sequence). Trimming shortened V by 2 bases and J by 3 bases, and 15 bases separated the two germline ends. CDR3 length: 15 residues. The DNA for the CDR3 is TGTGCCAGCAGCTTACCGGCCCTCGGGTACTACGAGCAGTACTTC. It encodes CASSLPALGYYEQYF.

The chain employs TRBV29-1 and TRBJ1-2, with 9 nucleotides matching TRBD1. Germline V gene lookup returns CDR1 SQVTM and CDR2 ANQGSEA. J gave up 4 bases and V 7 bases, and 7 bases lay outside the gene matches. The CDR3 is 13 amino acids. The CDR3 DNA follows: TGCAGCGCTCTCCTGACAGGGGGCTATGGCTACACCTTC. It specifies CSALLTGGYGYTF.